The sequence of this T cell receptor (beta chain) was determined in a study of T cell clonality in common variable immunodeficiency. J gave up 2 bases and V 5 bases, and 6 bases lay outside the gene matches. This CDR3 contains 14 residues. Germline values: CDR1 LNHDA, CDR2 SQIVND (reference sequence). This clone was recorded many times. What it recognizes is unknown. Coverage ceases 3 residues before the CDR3 finishes, and the germline J gene fills in the end. Overall study results and limits: Compared with controls, CVID subjects had fewer shared TCRbeta clones. Common variable immunodeficiency TCR beta sequences reportedly had fewer deletions and N-nucleotide insertions. CVID subjects showed higher TCRbeta clonality than healthy controls.

Control and CVID samples contributed equal amounts of genomic DNA. Repertoires were generated with immunoSEQ multiplex PCR, while TCRdb's copy carries only in-frame clones and drops some. This sample carries 23,000 or so clones, none of them present only once. Of CVID subjects, about 15 were female and roughly 29 male, mean age roughly 40. This sequence was found in a human donor with common variable immunodeficiency. The sequenced sample was peripheral blood mononuclear cells. V and J are TRBV19 and TRBJ2-7, with 7 bases that match TRBD1. CDR3 sequence reads: CASSRNRGPYEQYF. CDR3 DNA, as far as it was read: TGTGCCAGTAGTCGTAACAGGGGCCCCTACGAG.